The 30 T cell receptor beta chains in this list originate from one sample, sequenced in a study of cytomegalovirus exposure and HLA in healthy donors. A multiplex PCR was run with 60 Vbeta primers and 13 Jbeta primers. Method: immunoSEQ multiplex PCR; TCRdb's copy keeps in-frame clones and lacks some. The sample carries around 100,000 clones, about 77% recorded once. Sequenced: PBMCs. These receptors all stem from a woman aged 18-29 years in good health and CMV-seropositive.

This clone was recorded once. The chain combines TRBV28 with TRBJ2-7, with D maybe TRBD2 (5 bases). CDR1 MDHEN and CDR2 SYDVKM come from the germline V gene. V was shortened by 6 bases and J by 7 bases, with 19 bases between the two germline ends. CDR3 length equals 14 residues. The CDR3 loop reads CASSSGGGAGEQYF. The CDR3 DNA is TGTGCCAGCAGCTCCGGAGGAGGTGCTGGGGAGCAGTACTTC.

The chain uses TRBV11-3 and TRBJ1-1; unclear D gene. Germline V CDR1 and CDR2: SGHNT, YENEEA. The CDR3 contains 13 residues. The V end lost 1 base, the J end lost 3 bases, and 6 bases lay between the germline ends. The CDR3 coding sequence is TGTGCCAGCAGCTTAGGGGAGTACACTGAAGCTTTCTTT. It encodes CASSLGEYTEAFF.

The V call is TRBV27, the J call TRBJ1-2, with a weak D call TRBD1 (5 bases). CDR1 and CDR2 (germline): MNHEY, SMNVEV (reference sequence). Deletions cut 3 bases from V and 2 bases from J, with 13 bases between. This CDR3 comprises 15 residues. The chain's CDR3 is CASSLGRGSNYGYTF. CDR3 nucleotides: TGTGCCAGCAGTTTGGGGAGGGGTTCGAACTATGGCTACACCTTC.

This clone came up once. The chain uses TRBV19 and TRBJ2-1, with TRBD1 as a possible D gene (5 bases). The CDR3 runs to 14 residues. CDR1 LNHDA and CDR2 SQIVND come from the germline V gene (reference sequence). The ends were cut back, 1 base at V and 7 bases at J, with 11 bases in the middle. CDR3 in DNA: TGTGCCAGTAGTATAGGCAACAGGCGAAATGAGCAGTTCTTC. Translation gives CASSIGNRRNEQFF. Full variable domain (rest looked up from reference TRBV19 and TRBJ2-1): DGGITQSPKYLFRKEGQNVTLSCEQNLNHDAMYWYRQDPGQGLRLIYYSQIVNDFQKGDIAEGYSVSREKKESFPLTVTSAQKNPTAFYLCASSIGNRRNEQFFGPGTRLTVL.

The chain carries TRBV6-5 and TRBJ2-7; 7 positions match TRBD2. The CDR3 totals 15 residues. Trimming removed 6 bases from V and 4 bases from J; junction bases left unmatched: 12. Germline CDR1 and CDR2: MNHEY and SVGAGI. The CDR3 sequence is CASSPRLASRYEQYF. As DNA, the CDR3 is TGTGCCAGCAGCCCTAGACTAGCCTCAAGATACGAGCAGTACTTC.

The chain carries TRBV19 and TRBJ2-3; D might be TRBD2 (5 bases). The germline gives CDR1 LNHDA, CDR2 SQIVND (reference sequence). The V and J ends lost 1 base and 1 base respectively, with 12 bases between them. The CDR3 loop spans 16 amino acids. This CDR3 is CASSIGAEDRTDTQYF. The CDR3 nucleotides read TGTGCCAGTAGTATAGGAGCGGAGGATCGCACAGATACGCAGTATTTT.

The chain has TRBV7-9 and TRBJ1-3, with TRBD1 as a possible D gene (6 bases). Germline lookup yields CDR1 SEHNR and CDR2 FQNEAQ (reference sequence). The CDR3 is made up of 16 amino acids. The V end lost 1 base, the J end lost 3 bases, and 13 bases lay between the germline ends. The CDR3 loop is CASSLVTGSHGNTIYF. The CDR3, as DNA: TGTGCCAGCAGCTTAGTTACAGGGTCACATGGAAACACCATATATTTT.

The chain employs TRBV2 and TRBJ1-4; D uncertain. The CDR3 covers 14 residues. V was trimmed by 5 bases and J by 7 bases, leaving 14 bases between them. The V gene's germline CDR1 is SNHLY and CDR2 FYNNEI. CDR3 in DNA: TGTGCCAGCAGTAGGGAGGGAAGTAGTGAAAAACTGTTTTTT. Protein: CASSREGSSEKLFF.

Here the CDR3 reads CASSPPGRGDTEAFF. The CDR3 DNA reads as TGCGCCAGCAGCCCCCCGGGCAGGGGGGACACTGAAGCTTTCTTT. The V gene is TRBV5-1, the J gene TRBJ1-1; 7 bases map to TRBD1. The CDR3 loop spans 15 amino acids. Trimming cost V 4 bases and J 3 bases; bases outside gene matches: 9. Germline-derived CDR1 and CDR2 are SGHRS and YFSETQ. The complete variable domain, with remaining parts taken from reference TRBV5-1 and TRBJ1-1, reads KAGVTQTPRYLIKTRGQQVTLSCSPISGHRSVSWYQQTPGQGLQFLFEYFSETQRNKGNFPGRFSGRQFSNSRSEMNVSTLELGDSALYLCASSPPGRGDTEAFFGQGTRLTVV.

The V gene is TRBV2, the J gene TRBJ1-1; D unresolved. Trimming removed 6 bases from V and 0 bases from J, with 14 bases in between. The CDR3 is 15 residues long. Germline V CDR1 and CDR2: SNHLY, FYNNEI. CDR3 residues: CASSLDFKMNTEAFF. CDR3 nucleotides: TGTGCCAGCAGCTTGGACTTTAAGATGAACACTGAAGCTTTCTTT.

V gene TRBV6-1 combines with J gene TRBJ1-1, with 8 bases lining up with TRBD1. Trimming at V came to 0 bases and at J to 4 bases, leaving 10 bases not matched to a gene. The CDR3 extends over 17 amino acids. CDR1 and CDR2 (germline): MNHNS, SASEGT. CDR3 sequence: CASSEAGIGQGSTEAFF. The CDR3 nucleotides are TGTGCCAGCAGTGAAGCGGGGATAGGACAGGGATCCACTGAAGCTTTCTTT.

This clone appeared a few times. J is TRBJ1-3 and V is TRBV27; D is uncertain. The V end was cut by 2 bases, the J end by 0 bases, with 11 bases between. This CDR3 contains 16 residues. Germline V gene sequence: CDR1 MNHEY, CDR2 SMNVEV (reference sequence). The DNA for the CDR3 is TGTGCCAGCAGTTTACGTGGCGGATTCTCTGGAAACACCATATATTTT. It yields the protein CASSLRGGFSGNTIYF.

The rearrangement joins TRBV9 to TRBJ1-1, with 8 bases fitting TRBD1. There are 18 residues in the CDR3. Looked up from germline, CDR1 is SGDLS and CDR2 is YYNGEE. The trim removed 4 bases at V and 3 bases at J, leaving 17 bases unmatched. The CDR3 here is CASSPTGGRGLLDTEAFF. The CDR3 DNA follows: TGTGCCAGCAGCCCCACGGGGGGCAGGGGGCTTTTGGACACTGAAGCTTTCTTT.

The chain uses TRBV2 and TRBJ1-1; D is ambiguous. The CDR3 loop spans 13 amino acids. Trimming took 8 bases from V and 6 from J, leaving 16 bases between them. Germline V gene lookup returns CDR1 SNHLY and CDR2 FYNNEI. The CDR3 spells CASSIGRVAEAFF. The CDR3 DNA sequence: TGTGCCAGCTCCATTGGCCGGGTTGCTGAAGCTTTCTTT.

This CDR3 reads CASGGQDNSPLHF. CDR3 DNA: TGCGCCAGCGGCGGACAGGATAATTCACCCCTCCACTTT. This rearrangement joins TRBV5-1 to TRBJ1-6; TRBD1 matches at 7 bases. With V trimmed by 7 bases and J by 5 bases, 3 bases remained unmatched. CDR3 length equals 13 residues. CDR1 is SGHRS and CDR2 is YFSETQ in the germline V gene. Full variable domain (outside the CDR3, taken from reference TRBV5-1 and TRBJ1-6): KAGVTQTPRYLIKTRGQQVTLSCSPISGHRSVSWYQQTPGQGLQFLFEYFSETQRNKGNFPGRFSGRQFSNSRSEMNVSTLELGDSALYLCASGGQDNSPLHFGNGTRLTVT.

The V gene is TRBV9, the J gene TRBJ1-1; no reliable D call. Germline V lookup: CDR1 SGDLS, CDR2 YYNGEE. V was clipped by 4 bases and J by 13 bases, with 17 bases between them. The CDR3 spans 12 residues. The CDR3 region is CASSPEPERLFF. CDR3 DNA sequence: TGTGCCAGCAGCCCGGAACCCGAGCGACTTTTCTTT.

V usage is TRBV27 and J usage is TRBJ1-3, with unresolved D. The CDR3 totals 13 residues. The V gene lost 2 bases and the J gene lost 4 bases, with 6 bases spanning the gap. In germline, CDR1 is MNHEY, CDR2 SMNVEV (reference sequence). In DNA, the CDR3 is TGTGCCAGCAGTTTAACTCTGGGAAACACCATATATTTT. Its protein product is CASSLTLGNTIYF.

The chain combines TRBV25-1 with TRBJ2-1; TRBD1 matches at 7 bases. CDR3 length: 18 residues. Germline CDR1 reads MGHDK; CDR2 reads SYGVNS. J gave up 5 bases and V 5 bases, and 18 bases lay outside the gene matches. DNA for the CDR3: TGTGCCAGCAGTCGCCCCCAATCCCGGGACAGAGCTGACAATGAGCAGTTCTTC. Its protein is CASSRPQSRDRADNEQFF.

The chain combines TRBV12-5 with TRBJ1-2; 9 bases are a match to TRBD1. CDR1 is LGHNT, CDR2 FRNRAP, per germline. V lost 2 bases and J lost 7; bases outside the gene matches: 2. The CDR3 covers 13 residues. The CDR3 reads CASGLMTGGGYTF. CDR3 bases: TGTGCTAGTGGTTTGATGACAGGGGGTGGCTACACCTTC.

The chain has TRBV6-5 and TRBJ2-7; a possible D gene is TRBD1 (5 bases). The CDR3 runs 13 residues. The ends were cut back, 2 bases at V and 3 bases at J, with 8 bases in the middle. CDR1 and CDR2 (germline): MNHEY, SVGAGI. The CDR3 loop is CASSYTRVYEQYF. The CDR3 DNA sequence: TGTGCCAGCAGTTACACCAGGGTCTACGAGCAGTACTTC.

The chain combines TRBV9 with TRBJ2-1; D gene ambiguous. V lost 5 bases and J lost 0, with 3 bases in between. The CDR3 has 12 amino acids. In germline, CDR1 is SGDLS, CDR2 YYNGEE. The chain's CDR3 is CASSYSYNEQFF. The CDR3 region has the DNA TGTGCCAGCAGTTACTCCTACAATGAGCAGTTCTTC. The whole variable domain, filled in from reference TRBV9 and TRBJ2-1, reads DSGVTQTPKHLITATGQRVTLRCSPRSGDLSVYWYQQSLDQGLQFLIQYYNGEERAKGNILERFSAQQFPDLHSELNLSSLELGDSALYFCASSYSYNEQFFGPGTRLTVL.

The CDR3 here is CSASGPYGYTF. The CDR3 bases are TGCAGTGCTAGTGGGCCCTATGGCTACACCTTC. This rearrangement joins TRBV20-1 to TRBJ1-2; D unresolved. V was shortened by 3 bases and J by 4 bases, with 6 bases between the two germline ends. Germline loops: CDR1 DFQATT, CDR2 SNEGSKA (reference sequence). This CDR3 region has 11 residues.

This rearrangement joins TRBV4-1 to TRBJ2-1; 7 nucleotides line up with TRBD2. CDR1 MGHRA and CDR2 YSYEKL come from the germline V gene. The CDR3 length is 17 residues. V lost 3 bases to trimming and J lost 4 bases; unmatched junction nucleotides: 12. The CDR3 protein is CASSQGGLRDRYNEQFF. In nucleotides, the CDR3 is TGCGCCAGCAGCCAGGGGGGGTTGCGGGACCGTTACAATGAGCAGTTCTTC.

The gene calls are TRBV6-5 and TRBJ2-7; maybe TRBD1 (6 bases). V lost 5 bases to trimming and J lost 3 bases, with 11 bases between them. Germline V CDR1 and CDR2: MNHEY, SVGAGI. The CDR3 extends over 13 amino acids. The CDR3 DNA reads as TGTGCCAGCAGTCCCGGACAGTTCTACGAGCAGTACTTC. This sequence encodes CASSPGQFYEQYF.

The chain recombines TRBV19 with TRBJ1-1; D is uncertain. There are 15 residues in the CDR3. Trimming took 4 bases from V and 1 from J, leaving 13 bases between them. Per the germline V gene, CDR1 is LNHDA and CDR2 is SQIVND (reference sequence). CDR3 region: CASSKPSGENTEAFF. As DNA, the CDR3 is TGTGCCAGTAGTAAGCCGTCCGGGGAGAACACTGAAGCTTTCTTT.

The chain carries TRBV5-1 and TRBJ2-7, with 7 bases aligning to TRBD1. The CDR3 runs to 13 residues. V trimming: 7 bases; J trimming: 6 bases; junction bases outside the gene matches: 10. CDR1 and CDR2 from the germline V gene are SGHRS and YFSETQ. The CDR3 region is CASGNRGVSEQYF. The CDR3 nucleotides are TGCGCCAGCGGGAACAGGGGTGTTAGCGAGCAGTACTTC.

CDR3 nucleotides: TGTGCCAGCAGTCCCTATAAAGAGGGTGAAAAACTGTTTTTT. It yields the protein CASSPYKEGEKLFF. This rearrangement joins TRBV28 to TRBJ1-4; no reliable D call. The CDR3 is made up of 14 amino acids. Trimming pared 5 bases from V and 7 bases from J, leaving 14 bases between. Per germline, CDR1 MDHEN and CDR2 SYDVKM.

The V and J genes are TRBV6-5 and TRBJ2-1; D gene ambiguous. This CDR3 region has 11 residues. CDR1 MNHEY and CDR2 SVGAGI come from the germline V gene. V shed 1 base and J shed 10 bases, with 5 bases lying between them. CDR3 sequence reads: CASSYYLEQFF. The CDR3, as DNA: TGTGCCAGCAGTTACTATCTCGAGCAGTTCTTC.

As concerns this clone: This sample also contains other DNA sequences that code for the same CDR3. The rearrangement links TRBV28 to TRBJ2-7, with D maybe TRBD2 (5 bases). Germline assignment: CDR1 MDHEN and CDR2 SYDVKM. The V gene lost 2 bases and the J gene lost 1 base, with 6 bases spanning the gap. CDR3 length: 13 residues. The CDR3 protein is CASSLGGSYEQYF. CDR3 sequence (DNA): TGTGCCAGCAGTTTAGGCGGGTCCTACGAGCAGTACTTC.

In its sample, this clone was seen once. The chain couples TRBV9 to TRBJ2-1; the D is unclear. The CDR3 is made up of 17 amino acids. V was shortened by 3 bases and J by 0 bases, with 16 bases between the two germline ends. CDR1 SGDLS and CDR2 YYNGEE come from the germline V gene. The CDR3 region is CASSARVGVLSYNEQFF. The CDR3 DNA reads as TGTGCCAGCAGCGCCCGGGTGGGTGTCCTCTCCTACAATGAGCAGTTCTTC. Together with reference TRBV9 and TRBJ2-1, the CDR3 gives the full variable domain: DSGVTQTPKHLITATGQRVTLRCSPRSGDLSVYWYQQSLDQGLQFLIQYYNGEERAKGNILERFSAQQFPDLHSELNLSSLELGDSALYFCASSARVGVLSYNEQFFGPGTRLTVL.